These 21 T cell receptor beta chains originate from one sample sequenced in a study of T cell changes during pregnancy in multiple sclerosis. Here immunoSEQ multiplex PCR was the method, and the copy in TCRdb shows in-frame clones only, minus some. The sample yields roughly 26,000 clones, roughly 89% seen once. The sequencing here drew on CD8+ T cells from peripheral blood mononuclear cells, taken in the second trimester of pregnancy. The source of these receptors is a female donor with multiple sclerosis, enrolled in a pregnancy study.

The chain uses TRBV6-5 and TRBJ1-1, with D possibly TRBD1 on 5 matching bases. This CDR3 comprises 13 residues. Germline-derived CDR1 and CDR2 are MNHEY and SVGAGI. Deletions cut 2 bases from V and 6 bases from J, with 10 bases between. In nucleotides, the CDR3 is TGTGCCAGCAGTTACCCTGGGGGGTCTGAAGCTTTCTTT. Encoded protein: CASSYPGGSEAFF.

The V and J genes are TRBV7-9 and TRBJ1-2; TRBD1 matches at 7 bases. This CDR3 is 16 amino acids long. CDR1 and CDR2 from the germline V gene are SEHNR and FQNEAQ (reference sequence). Trimming cost V 3 bases and J 2 bases; bases outside gene matches: 9. The DNA for the CDR3 is TGTGCCAGCAGCTTTTTGGGCGAGGACAGGAACTATGGCTACACCTTC. Encoded protein: CASSFLGEDRNYGYTF. The full variable domain, its missing parts supplied by reference TRBV7-9 and TRBJ1-2, is DTGVSQNPRHKITKRGQNVTFRCDPISEHNRLYWYRQTLGQGPEFLTYFQNEAQLEKSRLLSDRFSAERPKGSFSTLEIQRTEQGDSAMYLCASSFLGEDRNYGYTFGSGTRLTVV.

The rearrangement links TRBV27 to TRBJ1-1, with D uncertain. This CDR3 has 14 residues. Trimming removed 5 bases from V and 1 base from J, with 11 bases in between. Germline CDR1 reads MNHEY; CDR2 reads SMNVEV (reference sequence). The CDR3 sequence: CASSPHAGNTEAFF. CDR3 DNA sequence: TGTGCCAGCAGTCCCCACGCGGGGAACACTGAAGCTTTCTTT.

This sequence joins TRBV27 and TRBJ2-2, with 8 positions matching TRBD2. Germline V gene data show CDR1 as MNHEY and CDR2 as SMNVEV (reference sequence). The CDR3 spans 17 residues. V lost 5 bases, J lost 7 bases, and 15 bases stayed unmatched. Written as DNA, the CDR3 is TGTGCCAGCAGTCCCACCCCGAGCGGGAGTAGGGTCGGGGAGCTGTTTTTT. Translation: CASSPTPSGSRVGELFF.

This sequence joins TRBV7-3 and TRBJ1-2, with a tentative D call TRBD1 (6 bases). CDR3 length equals 15 residues. Germline lookup yields CDR1 SGHTA and CDR2 FQGTGA. Trimming left V 5 bases short and J 6 bases short, with 19 bases between. The CDR3 region is CASSHPGQSADGYTF. DNA for the CDR3: TGTGCCAGCAGCCATCCGGGACAAAGTGCAGATGGCTACACCTTC.

The rearrangement uses TRBV7-9 and TRBJ2-1, with 10 bases lining up with TRBD2. J lost 6 bases, V lost 6 bases, and 8 bases had no gene match. From germline, CDR1 is SEHNR and CDR2 FQNEAQ (reference sequence). The CDR3 covers 15 residues. This chain's CDR3 is CASRPPGLAINEQFF. CDR3 in DNA: TGTGCCAGCAGACCGCCGGGACTAGCGATCAATGAGCAGTTCTTC.

The genes are TRBV4-1 and TRBJ2-5; 9 bases match TRBD2. Germline V gene lookup returns CDR1 MGHRA and CDR2 YSYEKL. CDR3 length: 20 residues. J lost 5 bases, V lost 0 bases, and 19 bases had no gene match. The CDR3 protein is CASSQERRMGGGGGVETQYF. The CDR3 DNA reads as TGCGCCAGCAGCCAAGAGAGGAGGATGGGCGGGGGCGGGGGGGTGGAGACCCAGTACTTC.

This clone was observed a handful of times. The chain combines TRBV29-1 with TRBJ1-2; D may be TRBD1 (6 bases). Deletions cut 4 bases from V and 6 bases from J, with 18 bases between. Germline CDR1 reads SQVTM; CDR2 reads ANQGSEA. The CDR3 is made up of 14 amino acids. The DNA for the CDR3 is TGCAGCGTTGCGGTACAGGGACGGGAAAATGGCTACACCTTC. It encodes CSVAVQGRENGYTF.

The chain carries TRBV28 and TRBJ2-7, with D tentatively TRBD1 (5 bases). The CDR3 totals 17 residues. CDR1 and CDR2 (germline): MDHEN, SYDVKM. V was shortened by 0 bases and J by 3 bases, with 18 bases between the two germline ends. The CDR3 reads CASSLWQGSWLYYEQYF. DNA for the CDR3: TGTGCCAGCAGTTTATGGCAGGGTTCTTGGCTCTACTACGAGCAGTACTTC.

This clone was seen once. The V call is TRBV6-5, the J call TRBJ2-3, with TRBD1 identical over 9 bases. Germline CDR1 and CDR2: MNHEY and SVGAGI. With V trimmed by 5 bases and J by 2 bases, 2 bases remained unmatched. This CDR3 contains 14 residues. The DNA of the CDR3 is TGTGCCAGCAGTGACAGGGGGGACACAGATACGCAGTATTTT. This translates into CASSDRGDTDTQYF.

This chain uses TRBV7-2 with TRBJ1-2; tentative D call: TRBD1 (6 bases). The CDR3 has 16 amino acids. The germline CDR1 and CDR2 sequences are SGHTA and FQGNSA. V was clipped by 6 bases and J by 1 base, with 18 bases between them. The CDR3 protein is CASSPRGGALNYGYTF. The CDR3 DNA reads as TGTGCCAGCAGTCCGCGAGGGGGGGCCCTTAACTATGGCTACACCTTC.

This clone came up a few times. This chain uses TRBV30 with TRBJ1-5; D is unclear. There are 13 residues in the CDR3. V was pared by 0 bases and J by 4 bases, with 7 bases between. Germline V lookup: CDR1 GTSNPN, CDR2 SVGIG (reference sequence). DNA for the CDR3: TGTGCCTGGAGTGTAAGCGGGAATCAGCCCCAGCATTTT. This gives the protein CAWSVSGNQPQHF.

The table lists this clone with a count of one. The chain recombines TRBV15 with TRBJ2-2; 11 positions match TRBD2. V shed 3 bases, J shed 7 bases, and the junction held 7 bases outside the gene matches. CDR1 LNHNV and CDR2 YYDKDF come from the germline V gene (reference sequence). CDR3 length: 16 amino acids. Written as DNA, the CDR3 is TGTGCCACCAGCAGGCTTACTCTAGCGGGAGGCGGGGAGCTGTTTTTT. Its protein product is CATSRLTLAGGGELFF.

J is TRBJ2-7 and V is TRBV7-9; 10 bases match TRBD2. The CDR3 has 17 amino acids. V gave up 2 bases and J gave up 4 bases; unmatched junction bases: 11. Germline-derived CDR1 and CDR2 are SEHNR and FQNEAQ (reference sequence). The CDR3 nucleotides read TGTGCCAGCAGCTTATCCCCGTCTAGCGGGGGCCTATACGAGCAGTACTTC. Translation: CASSLSPSSGGLYEQYF.

The CDR3 DNA reads as TGTGCCACCAGCAGAGATCGGGGGGCGAATTCACCCCTCCACTTT. Translated, it gives CATSRDRGANSPLHF. The chain joins TRBV15 to TRBJ1-6, with D possibly matching TRBD1 (6 bases). Trimming removed 0 bases at V and 7 bases at J, with 10 bases between. In germline, CDR1 is LNHNV, CDR2 YYDKDF (reference sequence). This CDR3 has 15 residues. Supplemented by reference TRBV15 and TRBJ1-6, the full variable domain reads DAMVIQNPRYQVTQFGKPVTLSCSQTLNHNVMYWYQQKSSQAPKLLFHYYDKDFNNEADTPDNFQSRRPNTSFCFLDIRSPGLGDTAMYLCATSRDRGANSPLHFGNGTRLTVT.

The chain links TRBV7-9 to TRBJ2-2; tentative D call: TRBD2 (6 bases). Germline V gene data show CDR1 as SEHNR and CDR2 as FQNEAQ (reference sequence). Trimming left V 5 bases short and J 6 bases short, with 7 bases between. The CDR3 has 12 residues. CDR3 amino acids: CASSGGAGELFF. Here the CDR3 DNA reads TGTGCCAGCAGCGGAGGGGCCGGGGAGCTGTTTTTT.

The V gene is TRBV5-1, the J gene TRBJ2-5, with D perhaps TRBD2 (5 bases). This CDR3 spans 17 amino acids. Trimming took off 2 bases at V and 3 bases at J, with 20 bases between the two ends. Germline CDR1 is SGHRS and CDR2 is YFSETQ. The CDR3 protein is CASSFRPGSPNKETQYF. The DNA for the CDR3 is TGCGCCAGCAGCTTCCGCCCGGGATCACCAAATAAAGAGACCCAGTACTTC.

This rearrangement joins TRBV28 to TRBJ2-7; 8 bases agree with TRBD1. Germline V gene data show CDR1 as MDHEN and CDR2 as SYDVKM. There are 18 residues in the CDR3. V was clipped by 3 bases and J by 3 bases; unmatched bases: 16. The CDR3 is CASSFEYPTGAFYYEQYF. DNA of the CDR3: TGTGCCAGCAGTTTTGAATACCCGACAGGGGCCTTTTACTACGAGCAGTACTTC.

The chain employs TRBV5-6 and TRBJ2-1; D may be TRBD2 (6 bases). Looked up from germline, CDR1 is SGHDT and CDR2 is YYEEEE. The germline V and J ends were trimmed by 2 bases and 9 bases, with 12 bases remaining between them. The CDR3 runs 13 residues. CDR3 sequence reads: CASSLLALAEQFF. The CDR3 bases are TGTGCCAGCAGCTTACTAGCCTTGGCTGAGCAGTTCTTC.

This clone showed up just a few times. The chain joins TRBV27 to TRBJ2-5; D perhaps matches TRBD1 (6 bases). Trimming pared 7 bases from V and 1 base from J, leaving 10 bases between. CDR1 and CDR2 from the germline V gene are MNHEY and SMNVEV (reference sequence). The CDR3 runs 13 residues. CDR3 in DNA: TGTGCCAGCAAGATGGACAGCCAAGAGACCCAGTACTTC. The encoded protein is CASKMDSQETQYF.

The chain carries TRBV6-6 and TRBJ2-2, with a weak D call TRBD1 (7 bases). The V end was cut by 8 bases, the J end by 2 bases, with 15 bases between. CDR3 length: 15 amino acids. CDR1 MNHNY and CDR2 SVGAGI come from the germline V gene (reference sequence). CDR3 sequence: CASVPTGTNTGELFF. The DNA for the CDR3 is TGTGCCAGCGTCCCGACAGGGACTAACACCGGGGAGCTGTTTTTT.